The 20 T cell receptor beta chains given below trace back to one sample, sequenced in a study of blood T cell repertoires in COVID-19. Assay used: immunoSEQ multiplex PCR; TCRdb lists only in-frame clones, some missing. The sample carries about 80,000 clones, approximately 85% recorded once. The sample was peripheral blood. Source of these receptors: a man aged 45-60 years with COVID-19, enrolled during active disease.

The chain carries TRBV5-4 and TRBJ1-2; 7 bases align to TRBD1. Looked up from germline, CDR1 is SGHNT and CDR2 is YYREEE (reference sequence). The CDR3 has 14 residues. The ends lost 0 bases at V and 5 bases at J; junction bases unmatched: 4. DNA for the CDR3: TGTGCCAGCAGCTTGGACAGGGGCGGGTATGGCTACACCTTC. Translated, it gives CASSLDRGGYGYTF.

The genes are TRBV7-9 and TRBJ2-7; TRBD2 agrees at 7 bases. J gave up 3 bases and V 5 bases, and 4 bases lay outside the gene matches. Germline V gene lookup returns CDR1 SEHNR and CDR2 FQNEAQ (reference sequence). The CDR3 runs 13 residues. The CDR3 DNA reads TGTGCCAGCAGCCCGGGACTACTCTACGAGCAGTACTTC. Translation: CASSPGLLYEQYF.

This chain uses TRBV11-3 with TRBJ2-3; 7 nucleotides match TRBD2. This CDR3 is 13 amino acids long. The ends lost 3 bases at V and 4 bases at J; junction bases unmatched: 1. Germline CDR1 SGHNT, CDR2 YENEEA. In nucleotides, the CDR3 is TGTGCCAGCAGCTTTACTAGCGCAGATACGCAGTATTTT. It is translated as CASSFTSADTQYF.

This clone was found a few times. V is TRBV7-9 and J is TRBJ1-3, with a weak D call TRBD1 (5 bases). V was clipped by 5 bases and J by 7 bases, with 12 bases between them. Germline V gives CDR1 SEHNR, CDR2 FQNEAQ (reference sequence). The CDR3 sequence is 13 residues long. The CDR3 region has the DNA TGTGCCAGCAGCCCTAGTGGGGGGAACACCATATATTTT. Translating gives CASSPSGGNTIYF. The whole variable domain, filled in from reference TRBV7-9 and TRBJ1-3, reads DTGVSQNPRHKITKRGQNVTFRCDPISEHNRLYWYRQTLGQGPEFLTYFQNEAQLEKSRLLSDRFSAERPKGSFSTLEIQRTEQGDSAMYLCASSPSGGNTIYFGEGSWLTVV.

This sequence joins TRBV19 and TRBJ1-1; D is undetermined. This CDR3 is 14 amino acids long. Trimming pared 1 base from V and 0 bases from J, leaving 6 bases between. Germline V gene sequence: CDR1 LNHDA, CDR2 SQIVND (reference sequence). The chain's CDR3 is CASSIAVMNTEAFF. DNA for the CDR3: TGTGCCAGTAGTATAGCAGTCATGAACACTGAAGCTTTCTTT.

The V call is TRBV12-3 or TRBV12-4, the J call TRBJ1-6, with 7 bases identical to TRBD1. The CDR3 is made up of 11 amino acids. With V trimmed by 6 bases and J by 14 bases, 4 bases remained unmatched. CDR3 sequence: CASRGTGALHF. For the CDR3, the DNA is TGTGCCAGCAGAGGAACAGGGGCCCTCCACTTT.

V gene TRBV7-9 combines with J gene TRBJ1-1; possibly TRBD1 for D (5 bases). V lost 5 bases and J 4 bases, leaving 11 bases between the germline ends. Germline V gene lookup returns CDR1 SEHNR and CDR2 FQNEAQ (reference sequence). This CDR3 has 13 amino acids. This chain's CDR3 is CASSGRVGTEAFF. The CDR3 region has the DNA TGTGCCAGCAGCGGCAGGGTTGGCACTGAAGCTTTCTTT.

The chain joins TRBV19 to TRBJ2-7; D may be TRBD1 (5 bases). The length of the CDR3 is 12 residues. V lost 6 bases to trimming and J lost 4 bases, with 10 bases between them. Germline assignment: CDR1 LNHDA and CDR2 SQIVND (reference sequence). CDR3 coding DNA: TGTGCCAGTAGAGGGGTCGGATACGAGCAGTACTTC. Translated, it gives CASRGVGYEQYF. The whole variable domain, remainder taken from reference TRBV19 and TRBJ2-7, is DGGITQSPKYLFRKEGQNVTLSCEQNLNHDAMYWYRQDPGQGLRLIYYSQIVNDFQKGDIAEGYSVSREKKESFPLTVTSAQKNPTAFYLCASRGVGYEQYFGPGTRLTVT.

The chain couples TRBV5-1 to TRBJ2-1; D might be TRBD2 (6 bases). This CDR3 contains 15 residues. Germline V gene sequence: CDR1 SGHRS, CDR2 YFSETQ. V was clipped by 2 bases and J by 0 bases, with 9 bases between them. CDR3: CASSLAGASYNEQFF. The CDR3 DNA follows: TGCGCCAGCAGCTTAGCGGGCGCCTCCTACAATGAGCAGTTCTTC.

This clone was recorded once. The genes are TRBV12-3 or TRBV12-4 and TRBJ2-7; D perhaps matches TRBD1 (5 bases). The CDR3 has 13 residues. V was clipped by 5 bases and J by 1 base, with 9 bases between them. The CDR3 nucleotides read TGTGCCAGCAGTATTACAGGTTCCTACGAGCAGTACTTC. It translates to CASSITGSYEQYF.

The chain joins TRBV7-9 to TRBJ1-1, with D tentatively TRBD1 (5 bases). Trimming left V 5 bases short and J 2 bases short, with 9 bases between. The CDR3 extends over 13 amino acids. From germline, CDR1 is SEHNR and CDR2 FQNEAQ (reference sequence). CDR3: CASSRGGNTEAFF. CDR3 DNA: TGTGCCAGCAGCCGCGGGGGAAACACTGAAGCTTTCTTT.

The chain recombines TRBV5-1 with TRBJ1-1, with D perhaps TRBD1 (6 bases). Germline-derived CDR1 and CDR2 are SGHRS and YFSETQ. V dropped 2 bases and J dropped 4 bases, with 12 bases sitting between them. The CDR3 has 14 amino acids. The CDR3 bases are TGCGCCAGCAGCTTACAGGGTAGGGCCACTGAAGCTTTCTTT. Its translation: CASSLQGRATEAFF.

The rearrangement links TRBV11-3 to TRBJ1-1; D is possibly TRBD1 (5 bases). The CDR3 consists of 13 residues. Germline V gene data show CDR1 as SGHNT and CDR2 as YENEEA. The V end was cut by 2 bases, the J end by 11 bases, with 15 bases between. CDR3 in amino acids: CASSLHQQAMAFF. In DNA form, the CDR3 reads TGTGCCAGCAGCTTACACCAACAGGCAATGGCTTTCTTT.

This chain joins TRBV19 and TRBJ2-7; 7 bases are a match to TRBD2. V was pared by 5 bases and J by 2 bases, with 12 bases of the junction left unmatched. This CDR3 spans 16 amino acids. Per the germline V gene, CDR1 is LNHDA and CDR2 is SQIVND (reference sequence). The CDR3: CASSGGVAGTPYEQYF. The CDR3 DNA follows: TGTGCCAGTAGTGGGGGAGTAGCGGGTACCCCCTACGAGCAGTACTTC.

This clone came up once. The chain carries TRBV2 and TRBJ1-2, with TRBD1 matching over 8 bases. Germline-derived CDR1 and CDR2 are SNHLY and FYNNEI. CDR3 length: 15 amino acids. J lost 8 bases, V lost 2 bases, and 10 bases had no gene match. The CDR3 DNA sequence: TGTGCCAGCAGTGAAAGGTGGCAGGGGGCATTAGGCTACACCTTC. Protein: CASSERWQGALGYTF.

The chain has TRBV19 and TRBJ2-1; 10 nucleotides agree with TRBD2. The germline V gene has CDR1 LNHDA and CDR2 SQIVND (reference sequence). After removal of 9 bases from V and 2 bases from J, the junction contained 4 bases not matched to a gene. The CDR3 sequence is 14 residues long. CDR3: CASQSGRAYNEQFF. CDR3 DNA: TGTGCCAGCCAAAGCGGGAGGGCCTACAATGAGCAGTTCTTC.

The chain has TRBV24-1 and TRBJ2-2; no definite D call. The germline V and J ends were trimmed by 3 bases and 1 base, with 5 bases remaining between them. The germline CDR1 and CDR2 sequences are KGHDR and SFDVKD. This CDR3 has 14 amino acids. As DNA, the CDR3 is TGTGCCACCAGTGATCAACAGAACACCGGGGAGCTGTTTTTT. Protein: CATSDQQNTGELFF.

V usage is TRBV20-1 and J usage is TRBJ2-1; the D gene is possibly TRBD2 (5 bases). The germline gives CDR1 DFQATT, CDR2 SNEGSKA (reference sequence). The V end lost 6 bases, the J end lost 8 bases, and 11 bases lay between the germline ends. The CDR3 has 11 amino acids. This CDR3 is CSANGDHEQFF. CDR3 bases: TGCAGTGCGAACGGGGATCATGAGCAGTTCTTC.

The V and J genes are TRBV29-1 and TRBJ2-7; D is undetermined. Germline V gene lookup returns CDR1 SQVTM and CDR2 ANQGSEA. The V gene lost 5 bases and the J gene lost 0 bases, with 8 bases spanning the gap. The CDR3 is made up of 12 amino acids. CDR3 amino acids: CSVQLNSYEQYF. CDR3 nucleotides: TGCAGCGTTCAACTAAACTCCTACGAGCAGTACTTC.

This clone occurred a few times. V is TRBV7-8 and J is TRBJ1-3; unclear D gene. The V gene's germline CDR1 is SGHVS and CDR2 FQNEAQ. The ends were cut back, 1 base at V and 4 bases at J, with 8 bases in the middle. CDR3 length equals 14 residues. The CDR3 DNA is TGTGCCAGCAGCTTAGTTTTGTCGGGAAACACCATATATTTT. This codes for CASSLVLSGNTIYF.